The 13 T cell receptor beta chains below all came from one sample that was sequenced in a study of CD8 T cells in ankylosing spondylitis. Overall study findings and caveats: About 8 highly homologous variants made up a TCR beta motif, and this motif appeared characteristic of ankylosing spondylitis blood.

TCRdb redid the calling of the 5' RACE reads with MiXCR, one entry per CDR3 protein. The sample has hundreds of thousands of distinct CDR3 sequences, 10% to 15% seen once; the top ten hold 0.51%. Antigens for these TCRs are unknown. What was sequenced was blood, either unsorted or a sorted T cell fraction (not recorded which). These receptor sequences come from a male donor with ankylosing spondylitis.

The chain joins TRBV20-1 to TRBJ1-1, with D uncertain. Between the trimmed V and J ends, which lost 4 bases and 0 bases, there was a span of 9 bases. The CDR3 has 13 amino acids. Germline CDR1 is DFQATT and CDR2 is SNEGSKA (reference sequence). CDR3 nucleotides: TGCAGTGCTACAACCAGAATGAACACTGAAGCTTTCTTT. Translation gives CSATTRMNTEAFF.

This clonotype was seen only a few times. CDR3 DNA: TGTGCCAGCAGCCCGAGAGCGGGACGGATTGGAAACACCATATATTTT. Its translation: CASSPRAGRIGNTIYF. The rearrangement uses TRBV7-2 and TRBJ1-3; a weak D match, TRBD1 (5 bases). V was shortened by 5 bases and J by 3 bases, with 17 bases between the two germline ends. The CDR3 length is 16 residues. Germline CDR1 and CDR2: SGHTA and FQGNSA. Combining the CDR3 with reference TRBV7-2 and TRBJ1-3 gives the whole variable domain GAGVSQSPSNKVTEKGKDVELRCDPISGHTALYWYRQSLGQGLEFLIYFQGNSAPDKSGLPSDRFSAERTGGSVSTLTIQRTQQEDSAVYLCASSPRAGRIGNTIYFGEGSWLTVV.

This clonotype appeared a few times. The rearrangement joins TRBV20-1 to TRBJ1-1, with D perhaps TRBD1 (5 bases). Germline V gives CDR1 DFQATT, CDR2 SNEGSKA (reference sequence). V was cut by 3 bases and J by 0 bases, with 11 bases left in between. The CDR3 has 14 amino acids. CDR3 nucleotides: TGCAGTGCTAGCAAGGGACCAATGAACACTGAAGCTTTCTTT. Amino acid sequence: CSASKGPMNTEAFF.

The chain recombines TRBV6-1 with TRBJ2-7, with D possibly being TRBD1 (6 bases). The CDR3 runs to 15 residues. The V end lost 5 bases, the J end lost 1 base, and 15 bases lay between the germline ends. Germline V gene sequence: CDR1 MNHNS, CDR2 SASEGT. This chain's CDR3 is CASSTTGQPSYEQYF. CDR3 nucleotide sequence: TGTGCCAGCAGTACGACAGGTCAACCTTCCTACGAGCAGTACTTC.

This chain joins TRBV7-9 and TRBJ2-7; the D gene is possibly TRBD2 (5 bases). CDR1 and CDR2 (germline): SEHNR, FQNEAQ (reference sequence). The V end was cut by 1 base, the J end by 6 bases, with 10 bases between. The CDR3 spans 13 residues. In DNA form, the CDR3 reads TGTGCCAGCAGCTTAGGAGGGTTCAGCGAGCAGTACTTC. Protein: CASSLGGFSEQYF.

Ten or more counts support this clonotype. This sequence joins TRBV20-1 and TRBJ2-7, with D uncertain. V was pared by 0 bases and J by 6 bases, with 9 bases between. The CDR3 has 12 amino acids. The V gene's germline CDR1 is DFQATT and CDR2 SNEGSKA (reference sequence). In DNA form, the CDR3 reads TGCAGTGCTAGAGATCAACTATTCGAGCAGTACTTC. As protein: CSARDQLFEQYF.

For the CDR3, the DNA is TGCAGTGCTAGAAAGCGGGAGGGCCCGGGCTACAATGAGCAGTTCTTC. This sequence encodes CSARKREGPGYNEQFF. The V call is TRBV20-1, the J call TRBJ2-1, with TRBD2 identical over 10 bases. V lost 2 bases to trimming and J lost 3 bases; unmatched junction nucleotides: 7. The CDR3 has 16 residues. Germline assignment: CDR1 DFQATT and CDR2 SNEGSKA (reference sequence).

This clonotype was counted a few times. V is TRBV6-5 and J is TRBJ1-6, with 9 bases fitting TRBD1. J lost 7 bases, V lost 4 bases, and 5 bases had no gene match. From germline, CDR1 is MNHEY and CDR2 SVGAGI. The CDR3 runs to 15 residues. The CDR3 here is CASSSGTGPNSPLHF. CDR3 DNA sequence: TGTGCCAGCAGTTCCGGGACAGGGCCCAATTCACCCCTCCACTTT.

Many counts were recorded for this clonotype. The chain combines TRBV7-2 with TRBJ2-7, with 7 bases matching TRBD1. The junction had 6 bases not matched to a gene; V was cut back by 1 base and J by 0 bases. The length of the CDR3 is 16 residues. Germline V gene data show CDR1 as SGHTA and CDR2 as FQGNSA. CDR3 DNA: TGTGCCAGCAGCTTAGAGTGGGGACAGAGCTCCTACGAGCAGTACTTC. This translates into CASSLEWGQSSYEQYF. Full variable domain (rest looked up from reference TRBV7-2 and TRBJ2-7): GAGVSQSPSNKVTEKGKDVELRCDPISGHTALYWYRQSLGQGLEFLIYFQGNSAPDKSGLPSDRFSAERTGGSVSTLTIQRTQQEDSAVYLCASSLEWGQSSYEQYFGPGTRLTVT.

This clonotype has a count of ten or more. The V gene is TRBV9, the J gene TRBJ2-3, with 9 bases aligning to TRBD2. Germline V gives CDR1 SGDLS, CDR2 YYNGEE. V shed 3 bases, J shed 2 bases, and the junction held 7 bases outside the gene matches. The CDR3 has 16 residues. CDR3 sequence reads: CASSGRTSEYTDTQYF. The CDR3 coding sequence is TGTGCCAGCAGCGGAAGGACTAGCGAGTACACAGATACGCAGTATTTT.

This chain connects TRBV6-6 to TRBJ1-5; D is unresolved. V lost 2 bases, J lost 5 bases, and 7 bases lay in between. In germline, CDR1 is MNHNY, CDR2 SVGAGI (reference sequence). The CDR3 contains 13 residues. CDR3 sequence reads: CASSYASHQPQHF. DNA of the CDR3: TGTGCCAGCAGTTACGCCAGCCATCAGCCCCAGCATTTT.

The table lists this clonotype with a few counts. This chain joins TRBV20-1 and TRBJ1-2; TRBD1 aligns across 9 bases. With 0 bases clipped from V and 8 bases from J, the junction kept 13 bases outside the gene matches. Per the germline V gene, CDR1 is DFQATT and CDR2 is SNEGSKA (reference sequence). This CDR3 has 16 amino acids. The CDR3, as DNA: TGCAGTGCTAGAGAAGGAGGGACAGGGATTAAAAGGGGCTACACCTTC. Protein: CSAREGGTGIKRGYTF.

In this sample, this clonotype turned up a few times. The rearrangement links TRBV12-3 or TRBV12-4 to TRBJ1-6; tentative D call: TRBD1 (6 bases). Trimming stripped 3 bases from V and 5 bases from J, with 17 bases between. This CDR3 has 17 amino acids. For the CDR3, the DNA is TGTGCCAGCAGTTTCGGTCACAGGGCGGGAAATAATTCACCCCTCCACTTT. Translating it yields CASSFGHRAGNNSPLHF.